These T cell receptor beta chains were read from a single sample in a study of blood T cell repertoires in COVID-19. The data were produced by immunoSEQ multiplex PCR, yet TCRdb's version contains in-frame clones alone and is incomplete. The data hold under 350,000 clones, with 86% observed a single time. The sequenced material came from PBMCs or T cells enriched from blood (not recorded which). The receptors were sampled from a woman between 40 and 55 years old with acute COVID-19. The CDR3 runs from the conserved cysteine through the conserved F or W. A D gene is named only where the DNA matches it firmly. Expanded clones are given a class, and other clones once, few, many or no size at all.

j_gene: TRBJ2-7
d_gene: TRBD1
v_gene: TRBV18
abundance: NA
CDR3aa: CASSPGTGRLEQYF
CDR3nt: TGTGCCAGCTCACCAGGGACAGGGAGGCTCGAGCAGTACTTC

j_gene: TRBJ2-1
d_gene: TRBD1
v_gene: TRBV29-1
abundance: NA
CDR3aa: CSVARDRVPPYNEQFF
CDR3nt: TGCAGCGTTGCCCGGGACAGGGTTCCCCCCTACAATGAGCAGTTCTTC

j_gene: TRBJ2-1
d_gene: TRBD2
v_gene: TRBV19
abundance: NA
CDR3aa: CASSMVAGGPGEQFF
CDR3nt: TGTGCCAGTAGTATGGTGGCGGGAGGGCCCGGTGAGCAGTTCTTC

j_gene: TRBJ1-1
d_gene: NA
v_gene: TRBV18
abundance: few
CDR3aa: CASSPIGEGTTEAFF
CDR3nt: TGTGCCAGCTCACCCATTGGGGAGGGAACCACTGAAGCTTTCTTT

j_gene: TRBJ1-3
d_gene: TRBD1
v_gene: TRBV19
abundance: NA
CDR3aa: CASRDRASGNTIYF
CDR3nt: TGTGCCAGTCGCGACAGGGCTAGTGGAAACACCATATATTTT

j_gene: TRBJ2-4
d_gene: TRBD1
v_gene: TRBV28
abundance: NA
CDR3aa: CASSWTGLVFQNIQYF
CDR3nt: TGTGCCAGCAGTTGGACAGGGTTGGTGTTCCAAAACATTCAGTACTTC

j_gene: TRBJ1-3
d_gene: NA
v_gene: TRBV12-3/TRBV12-4
abundance: few
CDR3aa: CASRFSGNTIYF
CDR3nt: TGTGCCAGCAGATTTAGTGGAAACACCATATATTTT

j_gene: TRBJ1-6
d_gene: TRBD1
v_gene: TRBV28
abundance: NA
CDR3aa: CASSAGTGYNSPLHF
CDR3nt: TGTGCCAGCAGTGCCGGGACAGGGTATAATTCACCCCTCCACTTT

j_gene: TRBJ2-3
d_gene: NA
v_gene: TRBV7-2
abundance: NA
CDR3aa: CASSADRQDTQYF
CDR3nt: TGTGCCAGCAGCGCGGACAGACAGGATACGCAGTATTTT

j_gene: TRBJ1-4
d_gene: NA
v_gene: TRBV10-3
abundance: NA
CDR3aa: CAISDSRGEDEKLFF
CDR3nt: TGTGCCATCAGTGACTCCCGGGGGGAAGATGAAAAACTGTTTTTT

j_gene: TRBJ2-2
d_gene: TRBD2
v_gene: TRBV9
abundance: NA
CDR3aa: CASSVGASGRSSTGELFF
CDR3nt: TGTGCCAGCAGCGTAGGGGCTAGCGGGAGGTCGTCCACCGGGGAGCTGTTTTTT

j_gene: TRBJ1-2
d_gene: NA
v_gene: TRBV4-3
abundance: NA
CDR3aa: CASSQDYRSGNYGYTF
CDR3nt: TGCGCCAGCAGCCAAGATTATCGTTCGGGGAACTATGGCTACACCTTC

j_gene: TRBJ2-1
d_gene: NA
v_gene: TRBV11-2
abundance: NA
CDR3aa: CASSLVAAEQFF
CDR3nt: TGTGCCAGCAGCTTAGTAGCAGCTGAGCAGTTCTTC

j_gene: TRBJ1-5
d_gene: TRBD1
v_gene: TRBV27
abundance: NA
CDR3aa: CASSSSRGQSQPQHF
CDR3nt: TGTGCCAGCAGTTCTAGCAGGGGGCAATCTCAGCCCCAGCATTTT

j_gene: TRBJ1-2
d_gene: NA
v_gene: TRBV5-4
abundance: NA
CDR3aa: CASSLSTDNYGYTF
CDR3nt: TGTGCCAGCAGCTTGTCAACAGATAACTATGGCTACACCTTC

j_gene: TRBJ1-2
d_gene: NA
v_gene: TRBV9
abundance: few
CDR3aa: CASSDQTGVVHGYTF
CDR3nt: TGTGCCAGCAGCGACCAGACCGGGGTAGTTCATGGCTACACCTTC

j_gene: TRBJ1-1
d_gene: NA
v_gene: TRBV6-2/TRBV6-3
abundance: NA
CDR3aa: CASSYGRDTEAFF
CDR3nt: TGTGCCAGCAGTTATGGCAGGGACACTGAAGCTTTCTTT

j_gene: TRBJ2-5
d_gene: TRBD1
v_gene: TRBV7-2
abundance: NA
CDR3aa: CASSPTGGGETQYF
CDR3nt: TGTGCCAGCAGCCCGACAGGGGGAGGCGAGACCCAGTACTTC

j_gene: TRBJ2-1
d_gene: NA
v_gene: TRBV24-1
abundance: NA
CDR3aa: CATSDLSGASGNEQFF
CDR3nt: TGTGCCACCAGTGATTTGTCAGGGGCGTCGGGCAATGAGCAGTTCTTC

j_gene: TRBJ2-7
d_gene: NA
v_gene: TRBV9
abundance: NA
CDR3aa: CASSAQKEGTTQYF
CDR3nt: TGTGCCAGCAGCGCCCAAAAAGAGGGTACAACGCAGTACTTC

j_gene: TRBJ2-3
d_gene: TRBD1
v_gene: TRBV9
abundance: NA
CDR3aa: CASSVALQGGDTQYF
CDR3nt: TGTGCCAGCAGCGTAGCGCTACAGGGGGGTGATACGCAGTATTTT

j_gene: TRBJ2-5
d_gene: TRBD1
v_gene: TRBV7-9
abundance: NA
CDR3aa: CASSLGTGGETQYF
CDR3nt: TGTGCCAGCAGCTTAGGGACAGGAGGAGAGACCCAGTACTTC

j_gene: TRBJ2-5
d_gene: TRBD1
v_gene: TRBV28
abundance: NA
CDR3aa: CASIGPTGRQETQYF
CDR3nt: TGTGCCAGCATAGGGCCGACAGGGCGGCAAGAGACCCAGTACTTC

j_gene: TRBJ2-1
d_gene: NA
v_gene: TRBV10-3
abundance: NA
CDR3aa: CAISDDRSYNEQFF
CDR3nt: TGTGCCATCAGTGATGACAGGTCCTACAATGAGCAGTTCTTC

j_gene: TRBJ2-7
d_gene: NA
v_gene: TRBV7-2
abundance: few
CDR3aa: CASSLVASYEQYF
CDR3nt: TGTGCCAGCAGCTTAGTGGCTTCCTACGAGCAGTACTTC

j_gene: TRBJ1-2
d_gene: NA
v_gene: TRBV5-4
abundance: NA
CDR3aa: CASSLDREGYGYTF
CDR3nt: TGTGCCAGCAGCTTGGACAGGGAAGGGTATGGCTACACCTTC

j_gene: TRBJ2-1
d_gene: TRBD2
v_gene: TRBV7-2
abundance: once
CDR3aa: CASSISGAGGNEQFF
CDR3nt: TGTGCCAGCAGCATTAGCGGGGCCGGTGGGAATGAGCAGTTCTTC

j_gene: TRBJ2-2
d_gene: TRBD2
v_gene: TRBV11-3
abundance: once
CDR3aa: CASSLDYIVKGLAGPNTGELFF
CDR3nt: TGTGCCAGCAGCTTAGACTATATTGTTAAGGGACTAGCGGGACCCAACACCGGGGAGCTGTTTTTT